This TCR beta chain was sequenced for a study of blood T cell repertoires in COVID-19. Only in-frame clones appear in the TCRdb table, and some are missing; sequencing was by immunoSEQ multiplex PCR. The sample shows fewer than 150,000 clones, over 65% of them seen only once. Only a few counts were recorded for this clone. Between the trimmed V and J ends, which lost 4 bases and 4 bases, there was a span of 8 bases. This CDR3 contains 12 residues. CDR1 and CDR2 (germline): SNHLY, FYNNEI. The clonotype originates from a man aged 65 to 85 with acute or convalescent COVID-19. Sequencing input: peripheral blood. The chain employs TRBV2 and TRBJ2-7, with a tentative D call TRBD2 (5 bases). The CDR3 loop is CASSVGGYEQYF. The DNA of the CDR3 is TGTGCCAGCAGTGTTGGAGGTTACGAGCAGTACTTC. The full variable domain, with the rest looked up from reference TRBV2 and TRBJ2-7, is EPEVTQTPSHQVTQMGQEVILRCVPISNHLYFYWYRQILGQKVEFLVSFYNNEISEKSEIFDDQFSVERPDGSNFTLKIRSTKLEDSAMYFCASSVGGYEQYFGPGTRLTVT.